This T cell receptor (beta chain) was sequenced during a study of blood T cells in healthy people across ages. Using a J-beta primer mix together with a sample-barcoded 5' primer, a second PCR was run for 7 to 11 cycles. TCRdb passed the 5' RACE reads through MiXCR, listing each CDR3 protein once. This table has over 600,000 distinct CDR3 sequences, 20% to 25% appearing once. CDR3 length equals 15 residues. Trimming at V came to 3 bases and at J to 6 bases, leaving 8 bases not matched to a gene. Germline V gives CDR1 SGHRS, CDR2 YFSETQ. The sequencing input was blood. V and J are TRBV5-1 and TRBJ1-4; 7 nucleotides line up with TRBD1. The receptor was derived from a man aged 70-80 years in good health. CDR3: CASSSYRGGDEKLFF. CDR3 sequence (DNA): TGCGCCAGCAGCTCCTACAGGGGAGGTGATGAAAAACTGTTTTTT.